The source of this T cell receptor beta chain is a study of blood T cell repertoires in COVID-19. Study context: In each case, the material was cDNA or gDNA derived from T cells, B-cell-depleted T cells, or PBMCs.

The germline V gene encodes CDR1 SGHDT and CDR2 YYEEEE. The CDR3 length is 14 residues. The V and J ends lost 4 bases and 5 bases, in that order; junction bases with no gene match: 4. Authors' analysis steps: Reference gene primer amplification yielded estimated nucleated cell counts. Only in-frame clones appear in the TCRdb table, and some are missing; sequencing was by immunoSEQ multiplex PCR. V and J calls and clone size are as listed in that table; D and trimming were resolved from the DNA. Of 250,000 or so clones in the sample, 88% were seen once. Sample: peripheral blood. This chain connects TRBV5-6 to TRBJ2-1, with 9 positions matching TRBD2. The source of this sequence is a woman aged 25 to 39 with COVID-19, enrolled during active disease. The CDR3 loop reads CASSHSSGDNEQFF. CDR3 nucleotides: TGTGCCAGCAGCCATTCTAGCGGGGACAATGAGCAGTTCTTC.